These T cell receptor beta chains were read from a single sample in a study of human T cells and chemical hapten exposure. TCRdb fed the RACE reads into MiXCR, producing one record per CDR3 protein. Here the sample spans fewer than 300,000 distinct CDR3 sequences, roughly 7.4% being singletons. The sample was whole blood, taken in connection with sensitization to the hapten diphenylcyclopropenone (DPC). The receptors were sampled from a young man with alopecia areata. Some clones in this sample may be carry-over from other donors' samples. CDR3s include the opening cysteine and the closing phenylalanine or tryptophan. The order of the fields is J gene, V gene, D gene, clone size, CDR3 protein, CDR3 DNA. A D gene is named only where the DNA matches it firmly. The size field is filled for only some rows; it gives once, few, many or a size class.

TRBJ2-2 TRBV4-3 NA NA CASSQERWGKNTGELFF TGCGCCAGCAGCCAAGAGCGTTGGGGGAAGAACACCGGGGAGCTGTTTTTT
TRBJ2-7 TRBV9 NA few CASSVDTREGAGEQYF TGTGCCAGCAGCGTAGATACCCGGGAGGGGGCCGGCGAGCAGTACTTC
TRBJ1-1 TRBV6-2/TRBV6-3 TRBD1 many CASSYSLPGGSDTEAFF TGTGCCAGCAGTTACTCCCTCCCAGGGGGTTCGGACACTGAAGCTTTCTTT
TRBJ1-2 TRBV10-3 NA many CAISESRGHTF TGTGCCATCAGTGAGTCGAGAGGGCACACCTTC
TRBJ1-5 TRBV7-2 NA NA CASSLDWGGNQPQHF TGTGCCAGCAGCTTGGACTGGGGGGGGAATCAGCCCCAGCATTTT
TRBJ2-5 TRBV29-1 TRBD1 NA CSAGPGQGGETQYF TGCAGCGCAGGTCCGGGACAGGGGGGCGAGACCCAGTACTTC
TRBJ2-5 TRBV11-2 NA few CASSWRGRAQETQYF TGTGCCAGCAGCTGGCGGGGCAGGGCGCAAGAGACCCAGTACTTC
TRBJ2-1 TRBV6-2/TRBV6-3 TRBD2 NA CASSYSSMASGGPLSYNEQFF TGTGCCAGCAGTTACTCGAGTATGGCTAGCGGGGGGCCCCTCTCCTACAATGAGCAGTTCTTC
TRBJ2-1 TRBV6-2/TRBV6-3 TRBD1 NA CASNFRDRYNEQFF TGTGCCAGCAACTTCCGGGACAGATACAATGAGCAGTTCTTC
TRBJ1-1 TRBV4-3 NA few CASSQLAATEAFF TGCGCCAGCAGCCAACTCGCGGCAACTGAAGCTTTCTTT
TRBJ2-1 TRBV7-9 NA NA CASSKASNEQFF TGTGCCAGCAGCAAGGCCTCGAATGAGCAGTTCTTC
TRBJ1-5 TRBV12-3/TRBV12-4 TRBD1 many CASSVTGLLRTDSNQPQHF TGTGCCAGCAGTGTGACAGGGCTCCTTAGGACGGATAGCAATCAGCCCCAGCATTTT
TRBJ1-5 TRBV7-3 NA few CASSLMRGGNQPQHF TGTGCCAGCAGCTTAATGAGGGGGGGCAATCAGCCCCAGCATTTT
TRBJ1-6 TRBV10-3 TRBD1 few CAISNDQGGISPLHF TGTGCCATCAGTAACGACCAGGGGGGAATTTCACCCCTCCACTTT
TRBJ2-6 TRBV29-1 NA few CSVGDGETNSGANVLTF TGCAGCGTTGGCGATGGAGAAACCAACTCTGGGGCCAACGTCCTGACTTTC
TRBJ1-5 TRBV6-6 NA NA CASSESNQPQHF TGTGCCAGCAGTGAGAGCAATCAGCCCCAGCATTTT
TRBJ2-1 TRBV5-5 TRBD1 NA CASSFRVFGTGVVNEQFF TGTGCCAGCAGCTTCCGGGTTTTTGGGACAGGGGTGGTCAATGAGCAGTTCTTC
TRBJ1-4 TRBV6-5 TRBD1 few CASSYGQGNEKLFF TGTGCCAGCAGTTACGGACAGGGGAATGAAAAACTGTTTTTT
TRBJ2-1 TRBV20-1 TRBD2 NA CSAYSGGAYNEQFF TGCAGTGCTTATAGCGGGGGGGCTTACAATGAGCAGTTCTTC
TRBJ1-1 TRBV7-9 NA many CASSAPYTEAFF TGTGCCAGCAGCGCTCCCTACACTGAAGCTTTCTTT
TRBJ2-1 TRBV28 NA NA CASSLSLGRNEQFF TGTGCCAGCAGTTTAAGTTTGGGGAGGAATGAGCAGTTCTTC
TRBJ2-1 TRBV7-2 TRBD2 NA CASSFWPSGGVHHEQFF TGTGCCAGCAGCTTTTGGCCTAGCGGGGGAGTTCATCATGAGCAGTTCTTC